Below, one T cell receptor (beta chain) is given with its context. This record belongs to a study of blood T cell repertoires in COVID-19. Study details: Samples came from the United States, Italy and Spain, spanning acute and convalescent COVID-19. The analysed material was cDNA or gDNA that came from T cells, B-cell-depleted T cells, or PBMCs.

In the original workflow: From reference gene primer amplification, estimates of nucleated cell counts were derived. The data were produced by immunoSEQ multiplex PCR, yet TCRdb's version contains in-frame clones alone and is incomplete. That table gives V, J and clone size, and the DNA gave D and trimming. This table holds about 440,000 clones, about 89% found once. The CDR3 spans 15 residues. In germline, CDR1 is SGDLS, CDR2 YYNGEE. V lost 0 bases and J lost 4; bases outside the gene matches: 5. This rearrangement joins TRBV9 to TRBJ2-7; 9 bases match TRBD1. This TCR was sampled from a woman aged 30 to 39 with acute or convalescent COVID-19. Material for sequencing was peripheral blood. The DNA of the CDR3 is TGTGCCAGCAGCGTAGATGGGACAGGGTTGTACGAGCAGTACTTC. As protein: CASSVDGTGLYEQYF.